This TCR beta chain stems from a study of blood T cell repertoires in COVID-19 (dated by TCRdb to 2018 to 2021). Regarding the complete study: Samples from collaborators originated in the United States, Italy and Spain and spanned both the acute and convalescent phases of COVID-19. The dataset comprised deeply sampled blood TCRbeta repertoires from subjects exposed to, actively infected with, or recovered from COVID-19. The repertoires were made available in a free public database intended to serve as a resource for research on the immune response to SARS-CoV-2. The material from the prospective study consisted of cDNA or gDNA derived from T cells, B-cell-depleted T cells, or PBMCs. The samples were drawn from two sources: the first 160 participants of the ongoing ImmuneRACE study, and 950 to 1,500 subjects contributed by 6 global collaborators. Where available, HLA class I and class II types were taken from metadata supplied by the sample provider and were not determined by assay-based typing. A de-identified subject ID, COVID-19 status, age in years and sex were almost always included in the sample metadata.

TCRbeta CDR3 regions were amplified from genomic DNA using the immunoSEQ Assay, a bias-controlled multiplex PCR. On the study's bioinformatics: The number of nucleated cells in each sample was estimated from the amplification of reference gene primers within the assay. To quantify the absolute abundance of each unique TCRbeta CDR3 rearrangement, sequence reads were collapsed and filtered. Productive Simpson clonality was computed per sample as the square root of Simpson's diversity index over productive rearrangements. TCRdb mirrors the immuneACCESS table, restricted to in-frame sequences. Some clones are absent from its copies; in checked studies, under half trace to an unresolved V gene, and the reason for the others is unknown. Clone size and the V and J calls come from that table; the DNA yielded D and trimming. The table for this sample lists about 210,000 clones; 84% of them were counted only once. Around 7.3% of the sample is taken by the ten largest.

On the study overall, not on this receptor specifically: The amount of clinical and demographic metadata varied by source and participant and was provided uncurated.

The CDR3 measures 14 amino acids from cysteine to phenylalanine. Only the CDR3 region is kept as DNA, spanning 42 bases read in frame from base 1. After removal of 4 bases from V and 5 bases from J, the junction retains 6 bases not matched to a gene. The germline V gene specifies MDHEN as CDR1 and SYDVKM as CDR2. Whole blood was collected in K2EDTA tubes by collaborating institutions according to the institutions' own protocols. Collaborator samples were shipped for TCRbeta analysis as frozen whole blood, isolated PBMCs, or DNA extracted from either sample type. A remark on this clone: Its antigen is unknown. No much larger clone exists at a distance of one base, and base qualities are not known.

This receptor was taken from a woman between 50 and 59 years old with active or convalescent COVID-19. Sequenced input: peripheral blood. The rearranged chain carries TRBV28 and TRBJ2-7; 9 junctional bases match TRBD2. The bases are TGTGCCAGCAGTTCCGGCGGGAGGGCGCACGAGCAGTACTTC. It codes for CASSSGGRAHEQYF.